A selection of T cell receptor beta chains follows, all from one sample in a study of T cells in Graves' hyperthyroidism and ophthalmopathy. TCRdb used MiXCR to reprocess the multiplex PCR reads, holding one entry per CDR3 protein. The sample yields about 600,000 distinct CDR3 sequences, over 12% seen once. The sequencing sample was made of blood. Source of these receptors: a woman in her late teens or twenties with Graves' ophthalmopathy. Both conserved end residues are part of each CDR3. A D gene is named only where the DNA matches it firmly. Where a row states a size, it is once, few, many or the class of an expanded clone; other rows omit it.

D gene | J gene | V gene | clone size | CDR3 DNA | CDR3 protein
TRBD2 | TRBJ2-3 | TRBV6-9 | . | TGTGCCAGCAGTTACGGGACTAGCGTTAGCACAGATACGCAGTATTTT | CASSYGTSVSTDTQYF
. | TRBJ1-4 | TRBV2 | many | TGTGCCAGCAGTATCCGGGGGCGGCCTAATGAAAAACTGTTTTTT | CASSIRGRPNEKLFF
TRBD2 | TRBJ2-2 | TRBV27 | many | TGTGCCAGCAGACAGGGACTAGCGGACCTCACCGGGGAGCTGTTTTTT | CASRQGLADLTGELFF
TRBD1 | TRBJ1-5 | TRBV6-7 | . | TGTGCCAGCAGTTACTCGACCTCCAGTCCCTCTGGAAAGCCGCGACAGGGGAATCAGCCCCAGCATTTT | CASSYSTSSPSGKPRQGNQPQHF
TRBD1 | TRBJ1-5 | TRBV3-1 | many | TGTGCCAGCAGCCGGACAGACAGGGGGGATCAGCCCCAGCATTTT | CASSRTDRGDQPQHF
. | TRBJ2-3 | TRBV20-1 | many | TGCAGTGCTAGCGAGCGGGGCACAGATACGCAGTATTTT | CSASERGTDTQYF
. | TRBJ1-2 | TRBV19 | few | TGTGCCAGTAGACTGACCCCCTCAGAGGCCTATGGCTACACCTTC | CASRLTPSEAYGYTF
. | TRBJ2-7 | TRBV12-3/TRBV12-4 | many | TGTGCCAGCAGTTTTTACCCAAACGAGCAGTACTTC | CASSFYPNEQYF
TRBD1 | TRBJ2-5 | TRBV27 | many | TGTGCCAGCAGTTTCTCTCCGGGACAGGGGAAAGAGACCCAGTACTTC | CASSFSPGQGKETQYF
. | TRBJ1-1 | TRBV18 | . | TGTGCCAGCTCACCATCCGAAAAGACTGAAGCTTTCTTT | CASSPSEKTEAFF
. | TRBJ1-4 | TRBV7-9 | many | TGTGCCAGCAGCTTAGGAGTGCAGGGAAAGACCGAAAAACTGTTTTTT | CASSLGVQGKTEKLFF
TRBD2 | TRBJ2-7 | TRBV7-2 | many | TGTGCCAGCAGCCCAAAGGGGAGGGTAGCGGGGGGGTTCTACGAGCAGTACTTC | CASSPKGRVAGGFYEQYF
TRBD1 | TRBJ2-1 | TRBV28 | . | TGTGCCAGCAGTTCTCCGGTCACAGGGGGCAACTACAATGAGCAGTTCTTC | CASSSPVTGGNYNEQFF
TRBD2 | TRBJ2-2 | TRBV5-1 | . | TGCGCCAGCAGGCCAGCGGGAGTGAGAAACACCGGGGAGCTGTTTTTT | CASRPAGVRNTGELFF
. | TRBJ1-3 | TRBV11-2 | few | TGTGCCAGCGCCTCCCGAGGGGGGGCTGGAAACACCATATATTTT | CASASRGGAGNTIYF
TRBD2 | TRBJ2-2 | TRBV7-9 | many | TGTGCCAGCAGCCGACCCGGGACTAGCGGGAACACCGGGGAGCTGTTTTTT | CASSRPGTSGNTGELFF
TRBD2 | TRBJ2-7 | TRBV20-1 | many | TGCAGTGCTAATCCCGGGACTAGCCCCCTCTACGAGCAGTACTTC | CSANPGTSPLYEQYF
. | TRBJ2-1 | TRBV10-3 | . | TGTGCCAGCACCCCCCGGCTAGACAATGAGCAGTTCTTC | CASTPRLDNEQFF
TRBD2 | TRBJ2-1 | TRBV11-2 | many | TGTGCCAGCACCCGACTAGCGGGTACCCCAGCCTACAATGAGCAGTTCTTC | CASTRLAGTPAYNEQFF
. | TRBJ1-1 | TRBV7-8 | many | TGTGCCAGCAGGCAGGGACCGGTTGCTTTCTTT | CASRQGPVAFF
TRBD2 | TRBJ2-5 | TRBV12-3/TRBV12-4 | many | TGTGCCAGCAGTTTATCGGGACTAGCGCTAGAAGAGACCCAGTACTTC | CASSLSGLALEETQYF
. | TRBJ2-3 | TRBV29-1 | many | TGCAGCGTTGACGACTCGGGACTCGGTAGCACAGATACGCAGTATTTT | CSVDDSGLGSTDTQYF
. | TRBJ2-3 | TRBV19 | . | TGTGCCAGTAGTTGGGTGAACACAGATACGCAGTATTTT | CASSWVNTDTQYF
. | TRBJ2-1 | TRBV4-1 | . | TGCGCCAGCAGCCAAGAACCGACACGGTACAATGAGCAGTTCTTC | CASSQEPTRYNEQFF
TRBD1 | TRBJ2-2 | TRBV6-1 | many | TGTGCCAGCAGCAGACTACAGGGGTCGAACACCGGGGAGCTGTTTTTT | CASSRLQGSNTGELFF
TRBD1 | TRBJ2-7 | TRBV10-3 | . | TGTGCCATCAGGGGGACAGCATCCTACGAGCAGTACTTC | CAIRGTASYEQYF
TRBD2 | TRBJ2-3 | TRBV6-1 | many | TGTGCCAGCAACGGACTAGCAGCAGATACGCAGTATTTT | CASNGLAADTQYF
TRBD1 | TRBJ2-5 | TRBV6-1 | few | TGTGCCAGCAGCTCGTCGACAGGGGGCCCTCAAGAGACCCAGTACTTC | CASSSSTGGPQETQYF
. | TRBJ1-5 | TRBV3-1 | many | TGTGCCAGCAGCCAAGGGACTCAGCCCCAGCATTTT | CASSQGTQPQHF
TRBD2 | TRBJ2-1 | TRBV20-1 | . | TGCAGTGCTAGAGAATTTTCGGGGGGTGAGCAGTTCTTC | CSAREFSGGEQFF
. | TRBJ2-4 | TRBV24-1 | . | TGTGCCACCAGTGATCTTGGTCCCGGGGGCAAAAACATTCAGTACTTC | CATSDLGPGGKNIQYF
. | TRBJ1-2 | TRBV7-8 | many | TGTGCCAGCAGCCCCCCCGTCAGGGATGGCTACACCTTC | CASSPPVRDGYTF
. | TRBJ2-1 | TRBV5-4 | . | TGTGCCAGCAGCCCCGGAAGTAGCTCCTACAATGAGCAGTTCTTC | CASSPGSSSYNEQFF
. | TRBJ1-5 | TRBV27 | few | TGTGCCAGCAGTTACTGGGAAGGTCAGCCCCAGCATTTT | CASSYWEGQPQHF
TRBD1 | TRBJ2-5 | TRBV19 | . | TGTGCCAGTAGGGGTGAGCGACAGGGACAGTACTTC | CASRGERQGQYF
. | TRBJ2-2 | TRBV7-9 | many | TGTGCCAGCAGCTTAGCGGTTTCCACCGGGGAGCTGTTTTTT | CASSLAVSTGELFF
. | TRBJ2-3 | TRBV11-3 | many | TGTGCCAGCAGCGTACTAGTTATGGGGACAGATACGCAGTATTTT | CASSVLVMGTDTQYF
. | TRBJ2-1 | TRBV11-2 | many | TGTGCCAGCAGCAAACAGGGATACAATGAGCAGTTCTTC | CASSKQGYNEQFF
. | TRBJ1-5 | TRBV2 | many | TGTGCCAGCGGCGGCCCTACCAGTCAGCCCCAGCATTTT | CASGGPTSQPQHF
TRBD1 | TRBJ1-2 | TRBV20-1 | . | TGCAGTACCCTTCTCGGACAGGGATCTTCTTATGGCTACACCTTC | CSTLLGQGSSYGYTF
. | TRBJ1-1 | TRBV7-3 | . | TGTGCCAGCAGCCAAGATCTTTCCCGCGCTGAAGCTTTCTTT | CASSQDLSRAEAFF
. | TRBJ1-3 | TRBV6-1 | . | TGTGCCAGCAGCGCGACAGAGGACAGCTCTGGAAACACCATATATTTT | CASSATEDSSGNTIYF
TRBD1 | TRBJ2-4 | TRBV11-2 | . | TGTGCCAGCAGCCCCGGGACAGGGGGAAACATTCAGTACTTC | CASSPGTGGNIQYF
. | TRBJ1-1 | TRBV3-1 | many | TGTGCCAGCAGCGAAGCCTCGAGGGCAGTGGCTTTCTTT | CASSEASRAVAFF
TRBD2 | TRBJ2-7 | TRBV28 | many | TGTGCCAGCAGAACGGGACTAGCGCTTTCCTACGAGCAGTACTTC | CASRTGLALSYEQYF
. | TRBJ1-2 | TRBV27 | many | TGTGCCAGCAGTTTAAGTGCAGGGTATGGCTACACCTTC | CASSLSAGYGYTF
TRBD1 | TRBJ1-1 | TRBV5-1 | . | TGCGCCAGCAGCTTGGTTGGACAGGGGATGTGCACTGAAGCTTTCTTT | CASSLVGQGMCTEAFF
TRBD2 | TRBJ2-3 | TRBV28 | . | TGTGCCAGCCGGGCATCGGCTAGCGGGAGGATCACAGATACGCAGTATTTT | CASRASASGRITDTQYF
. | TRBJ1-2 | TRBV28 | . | TGTGCCAGCGTGGGGGTGGGGTTCTATGGCTACACCTTC | CASVGVGFYGYTF
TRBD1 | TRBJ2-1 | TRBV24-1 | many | TGTGCCACCAGTGGCGACAGGGACTCCTACAATGAGCAGTTCTTC | CATSGDRDSYNEQFF
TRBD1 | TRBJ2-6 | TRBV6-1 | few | TGTGCCAGCAGTTCCTTGGACAGGGCTGGGGCCAACGTCCTGACTTTC | CASSSLDRAGANVLTF
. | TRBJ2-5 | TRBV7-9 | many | TGTGCCAGCGGGTGGGGACAAGAGACCCAGTACTTC | CASGWGQETQYF